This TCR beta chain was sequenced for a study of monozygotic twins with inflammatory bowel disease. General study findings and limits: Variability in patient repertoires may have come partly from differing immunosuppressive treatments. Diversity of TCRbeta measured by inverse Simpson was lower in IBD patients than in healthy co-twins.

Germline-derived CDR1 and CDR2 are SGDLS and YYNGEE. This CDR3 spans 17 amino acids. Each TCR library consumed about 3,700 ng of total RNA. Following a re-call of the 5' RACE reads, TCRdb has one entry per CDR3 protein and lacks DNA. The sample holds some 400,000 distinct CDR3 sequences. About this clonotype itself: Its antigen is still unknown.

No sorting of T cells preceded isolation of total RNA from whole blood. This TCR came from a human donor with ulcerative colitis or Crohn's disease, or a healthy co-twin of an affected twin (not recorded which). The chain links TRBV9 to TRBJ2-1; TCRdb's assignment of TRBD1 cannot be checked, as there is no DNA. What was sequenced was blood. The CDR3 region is CASSFLQPGQGNNEQFF.